What follows describes a single TCR beta chain. In germline, CDR1 is SGHNT, CDR2 YENEEA. The CDR3 has 12 residues. Trimming took off 0 bases at V and 1 base at J, with 0 bases between the two ends. Method: immunoSEQ multiplex PCR; TCRdb's copy keeps in-frame clones and lacks some. This table has tens of thousands of clones, just under 80% appearing once. The data originate from a study of early stage breast cancer tumors. The source material was blood. This sequence was found in a person in their 40s with breast cancer. The chain employs TRBV11-3 and TRBJ2-5; D not resolved. For the CDR3, the DNA is TGTGCCAGCAGCTTAGACCAAGAGACCCAGTACTTC. Translated: CASSLDQETQYF.